A single T cell receptor (beta chain) is shown here with its context. Its cognate antigen is unknown. The CDR3 extends over 18 amino acids. The junction had 13 bases not matched to a gene; V was cut back by 6 bases and J by 0 bases. From germline, CDR1 is SQVTM and CDR2 ANQGSEA. The sample is drawn from a study of cytomegalovirus exposure and HLA in healthy donors. At the level of the study: Among some 400 genotyped donors, more than 65% fell in the Caucasian-associated ancestry cluster. Study-wide results and limits: According to a later analysis, most TCR beta chains associated with CMV appeared HLA-restricted. According to an earlier analysis, most TCR beta V segments yielded productive rearrangements about 90% or about 30% of the time.

PCR used 60 Vbeta primers and 13 Jbeta primers. Measured with immunoSEQ multiplex PCR; TCRdb has only the in-frame clones, and not every one. The sample has approximately 190,000 clones, 80% to 85% seen once. The chain recombines TRBV29-1 with TRBJ2-1, with 11 bases fitting TRBD1. Sequenced material: PBMCs. The sequence derives from a woman younger than 35 in good health and CMV-seronegative. The CDR3 DNA is TGCAGCGTGGAGACCGGGACAGGGGGAATGAGCTCCTACAATGAGCAGTTCTTC. This gives the protein CSVETGTGGMSSYNEQFF.